The following is a T cell receptor (beta chain) sequence with its context. The same CDR3 can be traced to other DNA sequences in this sample. Repertoires were generated with immunoSEQ multiplex PCR, while TCRdb's copy carries only in-frame clones and drops some. The data show 100,000 or so clones, with 80% to 90% seen just once and 15% to 20% held by the top ten. This entry belongs to a study of blood T cell repertoires in COVID-19. Study in general: Researchers got acute and convalescent COVID-19 samples from the United States, Italy and Spain.

V lost 1 base and J 1 base, leaving 7 bases between the germline ends. CDR3 length equals 14 residues. Germline V lookup: CDR1 MNHEY, CDR2 SVGAGI. The V and J genes are TRBV6-5 and TRBJ1-1, with a weak D call TRBD1 (5 bases). The source is a human donor in a cohort sampled during active COVID-19. The sample comprised peripheral blood. CDR3 DNA sequence: TGTGCCAGCAGTTACTTGCAGGGGAACACTGAAGCTTTCTTT. Residues: CASSYLQGNTEAFF.